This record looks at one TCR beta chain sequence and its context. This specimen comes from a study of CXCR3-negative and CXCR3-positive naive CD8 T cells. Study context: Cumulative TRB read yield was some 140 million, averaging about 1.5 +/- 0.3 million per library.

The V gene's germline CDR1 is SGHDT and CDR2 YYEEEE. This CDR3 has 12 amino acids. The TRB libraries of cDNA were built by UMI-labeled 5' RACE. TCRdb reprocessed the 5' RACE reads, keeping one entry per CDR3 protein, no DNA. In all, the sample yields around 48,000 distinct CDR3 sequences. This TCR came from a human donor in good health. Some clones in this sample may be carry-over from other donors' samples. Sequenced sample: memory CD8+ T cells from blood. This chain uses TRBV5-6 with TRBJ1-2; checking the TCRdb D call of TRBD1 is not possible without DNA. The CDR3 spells CASSLGTDGYTF.